This T cell receptor beta chain was found in a study of blood T cell repertoires in COVID-19. The wider study: Acute and convalescent COVID-19 specimens originated in the United States, Italy and Spain. Sources were T cells, B-cell-depleted T cells, or PBMCs; the material itself was cDNA or gDNA.

Germline V gene lookup returns CDR1 LNHDA and CDR2 SQIVND (reference sequence). The CDR3 contains 17 residues. Unmatched junction bases numbered 8, after V lost 5 bases and J lost 0 bases. Method: immunoSEQ multiplex PCR; TCRdb's copy keeps in-frame clones and lacks some. Counted here are tens of thousands of clones, roughly 80% occurring once; the ten biggest clones make up about 29%. The V and J genes are TRBV19 and TRBJ2-2, with 8 positions matching TRBD2. The source material was peripheral blood. The clonotype comes from a man at least 80 years old with active or convalescent COVID-19. This CDR3 reads CASSPLGSGANTGELFF. CDR3 bases: TGTGCCAGTAGTCCCCTGGGTAGCGGGGCGAACACCGGGGAGCTGTTTTTT. The whole variable domain, remainder taken from reference TRBV19 and TRBJ2-2, is DGGITQSPKYLFRKEGQNVTLSCEQNLNHDAMYWYRQDPGQGLRLIYYSQIVNDFQKGDIAEGYSVSREKKESFPLTVTSAQKNPTAFYLCASSPLGSGANTGELFFGEGSRLTVL.